The source of this T cell receptor beta chain is a study of human T cells and chemical hapten exposure. About the study: Affected patients, primarily female, had alopecia areata, totalis or universalis. Small pooled library volume differences chiefly drove per-sample TCR yield variation.

Germline CDR1 SGHTA, CDR2 FQGNSA. There are 13 residues in the CDR3. V dropped 3 bases and J dropped 2 bases, with 6 bases sitting between them. The sample's time point: pre-sensitization, week 0. Treatment denoted: therapeutic diphenylcyclopropenone sensitization with weekly scalp DPC. This clonotype was seen many times. Its target is unknown. Each CDR3 protein is one row after TCRdb ran MiXCR on the RACE reads. Of 35,000 to 45,000 distinct CDR3 sequences listed, over 10% were seen once; the top ten hold about 6%. General observations from the study: As patch test score rose, PT1 expanded TCR counts tended to rise as well. Expanded TCRs made up significantly more big CDR3 similarity clusters than controls did.

The receptor was isolated from a woman in her 30s with alopecia areata. Some clones in this sample may be carry-over from other donors' samples. The source material was whole blood, sampled in connection with sensitization to the hapten diphenylcyclopropenone (DPC). The chain joins TRBV7-2 to TRBJ2-3; D not certain. CDR3 in DNA: TGTGCCAGCAGCTTGGGAATCACAGATACGCAGTATTTT. Protein product: CASSLGITDTQYF. Based on the CDR3 plus reference TRBV7-2 and TRBJ2-3, the full variable domain is GAGVSQSPSNKVTEKGKDVELRCDPISGHTALYWYRQSLGQGLEFLIYFQGNSAPDKSGLPSDRFSAERTGGSVSTLTIQRTQQEDSAVYLCASSLGITDTQYFGPGTRLTVL.